The TCR beta chain described here comes from a study of PD-1 blockade in classical Hodgkin lymphoma. Every patient relapsed after autologous stem cell transplantation, and brentuximab vedotin exposure varied. Of note for this clone: Its specificity is not known.

The study's findings and limits: Whereas CD4+ TCR diversity had risen significantly by C4D1, CD8+ TCR diversity had not.

The method was immunoSEQ multiplex PCR; TCRdb's version includes in-frame clones alone and lacks a portion of them. The data show about 23,000 clones, around 64% seen once. V shed 4 bases, J shed 6 bases, and the junction held 12 bases outside the gene matches. The CDR3 is 15 residues long. CDR1 and CDR2 from the germline V gene are LGHNA and YSLEER. The chain recombines TRBV4-3 with TRBJ2-7; 7 nucleotides agree with TRBD2. This TCR came from a human donor with classical Hodgkin lymphoma. This specimen was peripheral blood mononuclear cells (PBMCs), taken at baseline. In nucleotides, the CDR3 is TGCGCCAGCAGCCCGGCCGGTGGAGCGGGATCCGAGCAGTACTTC. It codes for CASSPAGGAGSEQYF.